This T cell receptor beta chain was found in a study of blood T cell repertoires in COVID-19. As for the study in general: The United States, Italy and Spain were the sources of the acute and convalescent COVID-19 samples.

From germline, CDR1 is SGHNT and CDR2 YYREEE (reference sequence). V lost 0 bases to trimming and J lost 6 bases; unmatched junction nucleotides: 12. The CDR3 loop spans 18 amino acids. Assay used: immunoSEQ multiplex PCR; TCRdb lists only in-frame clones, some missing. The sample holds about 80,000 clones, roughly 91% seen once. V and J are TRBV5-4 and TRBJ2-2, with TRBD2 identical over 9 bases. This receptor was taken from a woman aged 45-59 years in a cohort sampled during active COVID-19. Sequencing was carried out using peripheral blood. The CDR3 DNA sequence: TGTGCCAGCAGCTTGGTGGCGGGAGGGCGTACGTTCGCCGGGGAGCTGTTTTTT. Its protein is CASSLVAGGRTFAGELFF.